This T cell receptor beta chain was documented in a study of OX40 agonist ivuxolimab in advanced cancers. Whole-study context: Every 2 weeks, patients got intravenous ivuxolimab at one of six dose levels (0.01-10 mg/kg). Participants could have had prior anti-PD-1, anti-PD-L1 or anti-CTLA-4 therapy, and around 40% had some. Study-level findings and limits: Relative to CD4+, CD8+ T cells held more expanded clones on average. Certain nonresponding patients likewise had low normalized T-cell clonal expansion.

Some clones are missing from TCRdb's copy, which holds only in-frame ones; the method was immunoSEQ multiplex PCR. The sample lists tens of thousands of clones, 80% to 90% occurring once. In regard to this clone: Antigen specificity is unknown.

V dropped 0 bases and J dropped 7 bases, with 13 bases sitting between them. This CDR3 contains 14 residues. Germline lookup yields CDR1 SGHDT and CDR2 YYEEEE. The TCR sequence derives from an adult with an advanced solid tumor such as melanoma, head and neck, liver or kidney cancer. The specimen was CD4+ or CD8+ T cells sorted from blood, collected in a trial of the OX40 agonist ivuxolimab. The rearrangement uses TRBV5-6 and TRBJ2-5; D remains unclear. The CDR3 DNA follows: TGTGCCAGCAGCTTGGCGGTGGCAGGCGGGACCCAGTACTTC. Protein sequence: CASSLAVAGGTQYF.